Below are 20 T cell receptor beta chains sequenced from a single sample in a study of early T cells in non-severe SARS-CoV-2 infection. TCRdb analysed the 5' RACE reads with MiXCR anew, one entry per CDR3 protein. The data contain 75,000 to 100,000 distinct CDR3 sequences, 11% to 15% of them seen just once; the ten biggest clones take up approximately 11%. Sequencing used whole blood. These receptors were obtained from an adult who was a healthcare worker with PCR-confirmed SARS-CoV-2 infection or an uninfected control (not recorded which).

This clonotype was recorded a few times. V and J are TRBV29-1 and TRBJ2-7; no clear D gene. V lost 4 bases and J lost 2, with 9 bases in between. Germline V gene lookup returns CDR1 SQVTM and CDR2 ANQGSEA. The CDR3 consists of 12 residues. This CDR3 is CSVVSNTYEQYF. Here the CDR3 DNA reads TGCAGCGTTGTATCAAATACCTACGAGCAGTACTTC.

A few counts support this clonotype. The V call is TRBV5-5, the J call TRBJ2-7, with 8 bases fitting TRBD1. Germline assignment: CDR1 SGHKS and CDR2 YYEKEE (reference sequence). V lost 7 bases to trimming and J lost 5 bases; unmatched junction nucleotides: 11. This CDR3 region has 14 residues. The CDR3 region has the DNA TGTGCCAGCCGAACGACAGGGGCCAGGGACGAGCAGTACTTC. Protein: CASRTTGARDEQYF.

The J gene is TRBJ2-1, the V gene TRBV20-1; 9 positions agree with TRBD2. CDR3 size: 14 residues. Germline V CDR1 and CDR2: DFQATT, SNEGSKA (reference sequence). J lost 6 bases, V lost 7 bases, and 10 bases had no gene match. CDR3 nucleotide sequence: TGCAGTGTCATAGACGGTAGCGGGGGCAATGAGCAGTTCTTC. Its protein product is CSVIDGSGGNEQFF.

This clonotype was seen repeatedly, ten times or more. The J gene is TRBJ2-7, the V gene TRBV29-1; 10 nucleotides align to TRBD2. Germline CDR1 and CDR2: SQVTM and ANQGSEA. Trimming at V came to 4 bases and at J to 5 bases, leaving 5 bases not matched to a gene. The CDR3 totals 13 residues. The CDR3 sequence is CSVGAGGRHEQYF. CDR3 DNA sequence: TGCAGCGTTGGAGCGGGGGGGCGACACGAGCAGTACTTC.

The J gene is TRBJ1-5, the V gene TRBV12-3 or TRBV12-4, with D possibly TRBD1 on 5 matching bases. V dropped 5 bases and J dropped 5 bases, with 16 bases sitting between them. This CDR3 contains 15 residues. The CDR3 reads CASSGGTPGDQPQHF. The CDR3 DNA is TGTGCCAGCAGTGGCGGTACCCCGGGGGATCAGCCCCAGCATTTT.

This sequence joins TRBV7-2 and TRBJ2-2; D is possibly TRBD1 or TRBD2 (5 bases each). The CDR3 length is 16 residues. Trimming stripped 1 base from V and 4 bases from J, with 13 bases between. CDR1 is SGHTA, CDR2 FQGNSA, per germline. The CDR3 nucleotides are TGTGCCAGCAGCTTAGGTTTATTTGGGGGCACCGGGGAGCTGTTTTTT. Its translation is CASSLGLFGGTGELFF.

The V gene is TRBV6-1, the J gene TRBJ2-7; D might be TRBD1 or TRBD2, each matching 5 bases. V lost 2 bases and J lost 2, with 13 bases in between. The CDR3 consists of 15 residues. Germline V gene lookup returns CDR1 MNHNS and CDR2 SASEGT. In DNA, the CDR3 is TGTGCCAGCAGTGAAACCCGACTGGGACCCTACGAGCAGTACTTC. It is translated as CASSETRLGPYEQYF.

Only one count was recorded for this clonotype. The V call is TRBV28, the J call TRBJ2-3; no firm D call. Germline lookup yields CDR1 MDHEN and CDR2 SYDVKM. Trimming stripped 3 bases from V and 8 bases from J, with 15 bases between. There are 14 residues in the CDR3. The CDR3: CASSFSTQLATQYF. Here the CDR3 DNA reads TGTGCCAGCAGTTTTTCCACACAGTTGGCTACGCAGTATTTT.

V usage is TRBV20-1 and J usage is TRBJ2-7; weak D call: TRBD1 (6 bases). This CDR3 spans 15 amino acids. V was pared by 1 base and J by 6 bases, with 19 bases between. CDR1 and CDR2 (germline): DFQATT, SNEGSKA (reference sequence). CDR3 in amino acids: CSARAFRDTYPEQYF. The CDR3 DNA sequence: TGCAGTGCTAGAGCCTTCCGGGACACCTACCCCGAGCAGTACTTC.

The chain has TRBV7-8 and TRBJ2-7, with a weak D call TRBD2 (5 bases). The CDR3 contains 12 residues. Germline values: CDR1 SGHVS, CDR2 FQNEAQ. Trimming pared 5 bases from V and 7 bases from J, leaving 12 bases between. The CDR3 protein is CASSLPTGEQYF. The CDR3, as DNA: TGTGCCAGCAGCCTCCCCACGGGGGAGCAGTACTTC.

V gene TRBV5-4 combines with J gene TRBJ1-1; D ambiguous. Germline lookup yields CDR1 SGHNT and CDR2 YYREEE (reference sequence). Trimming removed 1 base at V and 1 base at J, with 5 bases between. CDR3 length equals 13 residues. The CDR3, as DNA: TGTGCCAGCAGCTTGCCCAGGAACACTGAAGCTTTCTTT. Translation: CASSLPRNTEAFF.

The chain links TRBV7-9 to TRBJ2-3; weak D call: TRBD1 (6 bases). Per the germline V gene, CDR1 is SEHNR and CDR2 is FQNEAQ (reference sequence). V lost 5 bases and J 4 bases, leaving 16 bases between the germline ends. The CDR3 is 15 amino acids. The chain's CDR3 is CASSPGTIFPDTQYF. The DNA of the CDR3 is TGTGCCAGCAGCCCAGGGACAATTTTCCCAGATACGCAGTATTTT.

The chain couples TRBV5-5 to TRBJ1-1; D is ambiguous. There are 12 residues in the CDR3. The V gene lost 3 bases and the J gene lost 3 bases, with 6 bases spanning the gap. Germline V gene data show CDR1 as SGHKS and CDR2 as YYEKEE (reference sequence). Here the CDR3 DNA reads TGTGCCAGCAGCTCAGAGGACACTGAAGCTTTCTTT. It is translated as CASSSEDTEAFF.

This clonotype showed up just a few times. This rearrangement joins TRBV7-2 to TRBJ2-2; D assignment may be TRBD1 or TRBD2 (5 bases each). V gave up 5 bases and J gave up 0 bases, with 13 bases separating them. There are 16 residues in the CDR3. Per the germline V gene, CDR1 is SGHTA and CDR2 is FQGNSA. The DNA of the CDR3 is TGTGCCAGCAGCCCCCCGGGGCGGGCGAACACCGGGGAGCTGTTTTTT. Protein: CASSPPGRANTGELFF.

This clonotype has only one observation. The chain links TRBV5-1 to TRBJ2-3; tentatively, D is TRBD1 (6 bases). Germline lookup yields CDR1 SGHRS and CDR2 YFSETQ. The CDR3 covers 14 residues. The germline V and J ends were trimmed by 3 bases and 5 bases, with 13 bases remaining between them. The DNA of the CDR3 is TGCGCCAGCAGCTCCGGACAGCAGGGAGATACGCAGTATTTT. It specifies CASSSGQQGDTQYF.

This clonotype was counted many times. V and J are TRBV18 and TRBJ2-1, with 8 bases aligning to TRBD2. V shed 3 bases, J shed 3 bases, and the junction held 4 bases outside the gene matches. The CDR3 contains 15 residues. CDR1 is KGHSH and CDR2 is LQKENI in the germline V gene. The CDR3 region has the DNA TGTGCCAGCTCACCCGGGGGGGGAATCTACAATGAGCAGTTCTTC. This gives the protein CASSPGGGIYNEQFF. Full variable domain (missing parts from reference TRBV18 and TRBJ2-1): NAGVMQNPRHLVRRRGQEARLRCSPMKGHSHVYWYRQLPEEGLKFMVYLQKENIIDESGMPKERFSAEFPKEGPSILRIQQVVRGDSAAYFCASSPGGGIYNEQFFGPGTRLTVL.

Ten or more counts support this clonotype. This sequence joins TRBV11-2 and TRBJ1-4; no clear D gene. V was shortened by 2 bases and J by 8 bases, with 15 bases between the two germline ends. The CDR3 extends over 15 amino acids. Germline V lookup: CDR1 SGHAT, CDR2 FQNNGV. In DNA form, the CDR3 reads TGTGCCAGCAGCTTATCCGGGCAGTCGCGGGAAAAACTGTTTTTT. Translation: CASSLSGQSREKLFF.

This clonotype was recorded a few times. The chain carries TRBV3-1 and TRBJ1-2; TRBD1 is a possible D gene (6 bases). Per germline, CDR1 LGHDT and CDR2 YNNKEL (reference sequence). The V gene lost 0 bases and the J gene lost 8 bases, with 13 bases spanning the gap. The CDR3 sequence is 14 residues long. CDR3 bases: TGTGCCAGCAGCCAAGACCCCAGGGGTCGGGGCTACACCTTC. Protein sequence: CASSQDPRGRGYTF.

This clonotype has only a few counts. The chain is built from TRBV5-6 and TRBJ2-5; D perhaps matches TRBD2 (6 bases). Trimming cost V 3 bases and J 2 bases, with 11 bases left between them. Germline V CDR1 and CDR2: SGHDT, YYEEEE. CDR3 size: 14 residues. The CDR3, as DNA: TGTGCCAGCAGCTCCCCCGGGAGACAAGAGACCCAGTACTTC. Its protein is CASSSPGRQETQYF.

This clonotype showed up many times. The chain uses TRBV9 and TRBJ1-1; D not certain. V lost 0 bases and J 6 bases, leaving 12 bases between the germline ends. Germline V gene lookup returns CDR1 SGDLS and CDR2 YYNGEE. The CDR3 is 14 residues long. CDR3 protein: CASSVDRVGSEAFF. The CDR3 nucleotides read TGTGCCAGCAGCGTAGACCGGGTAGGGTCTGAAGCTTTCTTT. The variable domain in full, completed from reference TRBV9 and TRBJ1-1, reads DSGVTQTPKHLITATGQRVTLRCSPRSGDLSVYWYQQSLDQGLQFLIQYYNGEERAKGNILERFSAQQFPDLHSELNLSSLELGDSALYFCASSVDRVGSEAFFGQGTRLTVV.